What follows are 3 T cell receptor beta chains derived from one specimen sequenced in a study of blood T cell repertoires in COVID-19. Sequencing used immunoSEQ multiplex PCR; TCRdb keeps in-frame clones, though not all of them. The profile shows approximately 96,000 clones, roughly 88% of them singletons. What was sequenced was peripheral blood. These TCRs come from a woman older than 75 with acute or convalescent COVID-19.

In this sample, this clone turned up once. The V gene is TRBV2, the J gene TRBJ2-3; D is undetermined. Trimming took off 8 bases at V and 8 bases at J, with 17 bases between the two ends. This CDR3 has 13 residues. Germline V gene data show CDR1 as SNHLY and CDR2 as FYNNEI. This chain's CDR3 is CASCATLDGTQYF. The DNA for the CDR3 is TGTGCCAGCTGTGCGACTTTAGACGGTACGCAGTATTTT.

J is TRBJ1-5 and V is TRBV19; the D is unclear. This CDR3 comprises 13 residues. Germline V gene data show CDR1 as LNHDA and CDR2 as SQIVND (reference sequence). Trimming stripped 0 bases from V and 6 bases from J, with 6 bases between. CDR3 coding DNA: TGTGCCAGTAGTATAGATGGAGTTCAGCCCCAGCATTTT. It specifies CASSIDGVQPQHF.

The chain has TRBV11-3 and TRBJ2-5; 7 positions agree with TRBD2. The CDR3 contains 15 residues. V gave up 4 bases and J gave up 5 bases; unmatched junction bases: 10. Germline V gene lookup returns CDR1 SGHNT and CDR2 YENEEA. The CDR3 is CASSSSGSSGETQYF. The CDR3 region has the DNA TGTGCCAGCAGCTCTAGCGGATCCTCTGGGGAGACCCAGTACTTC.